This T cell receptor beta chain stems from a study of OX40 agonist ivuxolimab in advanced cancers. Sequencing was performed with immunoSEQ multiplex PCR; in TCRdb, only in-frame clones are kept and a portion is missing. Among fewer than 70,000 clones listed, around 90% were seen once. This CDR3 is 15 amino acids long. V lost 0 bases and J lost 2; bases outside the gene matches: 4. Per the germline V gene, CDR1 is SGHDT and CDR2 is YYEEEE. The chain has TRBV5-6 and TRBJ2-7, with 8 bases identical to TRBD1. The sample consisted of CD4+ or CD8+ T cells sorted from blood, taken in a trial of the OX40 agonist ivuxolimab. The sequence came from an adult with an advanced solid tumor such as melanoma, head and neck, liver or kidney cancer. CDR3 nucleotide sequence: TGTGCCAGCAGCTTGGGAGGGACAGGTACCTACGAGCAGTACTTC. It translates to CASSLGGTGTYEQYF.